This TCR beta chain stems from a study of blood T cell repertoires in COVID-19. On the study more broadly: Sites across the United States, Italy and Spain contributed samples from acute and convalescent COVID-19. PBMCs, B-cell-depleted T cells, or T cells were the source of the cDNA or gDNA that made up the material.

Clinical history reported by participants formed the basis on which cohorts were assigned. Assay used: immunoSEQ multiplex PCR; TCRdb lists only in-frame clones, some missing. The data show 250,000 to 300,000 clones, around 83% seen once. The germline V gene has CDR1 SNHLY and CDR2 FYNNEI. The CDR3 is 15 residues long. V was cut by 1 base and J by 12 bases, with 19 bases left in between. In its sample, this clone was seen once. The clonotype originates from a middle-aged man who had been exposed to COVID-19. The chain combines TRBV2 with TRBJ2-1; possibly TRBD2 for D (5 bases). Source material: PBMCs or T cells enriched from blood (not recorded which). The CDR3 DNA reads TGTGCCAGCAGTGAAGACGTCGGGGTTACATTCCGGCAGTTCTTC. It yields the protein CASSEDVGVTFRQFF.